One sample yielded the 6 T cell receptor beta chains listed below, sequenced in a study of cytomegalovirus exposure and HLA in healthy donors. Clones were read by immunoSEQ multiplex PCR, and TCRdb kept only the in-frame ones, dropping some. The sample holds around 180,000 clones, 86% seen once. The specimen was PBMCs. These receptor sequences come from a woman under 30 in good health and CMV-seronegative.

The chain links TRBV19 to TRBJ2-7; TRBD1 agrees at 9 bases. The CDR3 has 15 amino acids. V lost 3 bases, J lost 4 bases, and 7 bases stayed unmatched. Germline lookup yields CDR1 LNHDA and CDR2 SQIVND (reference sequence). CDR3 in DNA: TGTGCCAGTAGTATGGGACAGGGTGGAGGTTACGAGCAGTACTTC. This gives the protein CASSMGQGGGYEQYF.

CDR3 protein: CASSASAGQGRETQYF. CDR3 in DNA: TGTGCCAGCAGTGCCTCGGCAGGACAGGGTAGAGAGACCCAGTACTTC. The chain carries TRBV25-1 and TRBJ2-5; 8 bases are shared with TRBD1. The CDR3 covers 16 residues. Germline V gives CDR1 MGHDK, CDR2 SYGVNS. J was trimmed by 4 bases and V by 4 bases; bases with no gene match: 11.

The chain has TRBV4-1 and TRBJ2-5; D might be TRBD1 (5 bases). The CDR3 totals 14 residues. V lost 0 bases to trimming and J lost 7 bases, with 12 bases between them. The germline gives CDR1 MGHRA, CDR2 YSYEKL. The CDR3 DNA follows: TGCGCCAGCAGCCAAGACGCAGGGTTCGGGACCCAGTACTTC. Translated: CASSQDAGFGTQYF.

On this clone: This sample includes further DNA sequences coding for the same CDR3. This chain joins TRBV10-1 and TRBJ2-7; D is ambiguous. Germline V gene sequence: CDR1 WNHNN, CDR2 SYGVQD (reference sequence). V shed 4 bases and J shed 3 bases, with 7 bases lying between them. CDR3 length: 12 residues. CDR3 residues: CASSGSSYEQYF. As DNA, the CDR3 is TGCGCCAGCAGTGGGTCGAGCTACGAGCAGTACTTC.

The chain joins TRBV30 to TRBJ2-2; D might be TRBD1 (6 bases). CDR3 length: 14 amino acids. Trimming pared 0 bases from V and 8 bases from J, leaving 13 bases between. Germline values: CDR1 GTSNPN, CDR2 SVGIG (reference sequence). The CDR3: CAWSVRGWLGELFF. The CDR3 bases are TGTGCCTGGAGTGTAAGGGGGTGGTTGGGGGAGCTGTTTTTT. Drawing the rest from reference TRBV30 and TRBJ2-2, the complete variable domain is SQTIHQWPATLVQPVGSPLSLECTVEGTSNPNLYWYRQAAGRGLQLLFYSVGIGQISSEVPQNLSASRPQDRQFILSSKKLLLSDSGFYLCAWSVRGWLGELFFGEGSRLTVL.

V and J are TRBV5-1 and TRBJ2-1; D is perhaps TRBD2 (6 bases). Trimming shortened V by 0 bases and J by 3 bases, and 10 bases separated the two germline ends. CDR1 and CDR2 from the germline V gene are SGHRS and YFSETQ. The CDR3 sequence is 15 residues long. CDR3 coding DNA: TGCGCCAGCAGCTTGGCCGGGGGAGACTACAATGAGCAGTTCTTC. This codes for CASSLAGGDYNEQFF.